Below, 7 T cell receptor beta chains from the same sample are listed, as sequenced in a study of T cell changes during pregnancy in multiple sclerosis. Using immunoSEQ multiplex PCR, the repertoire was profiled, and TCRdb retains in-frame clones only, with some absent. The repertoire consists of 55,000 to 85,000 clones, with roughly 94% occurring once and the leading ten covering less than 0.65%. The sequences come from peripheral blood, collected in the third trimester of pregnancy. Source of these receptors: a female donor with multiple sclerosis, enrolled in a pregnancy study.

This chain connects TRBV10-3 to TRBJ1-2, with D uncertain. V was clipped by 0 bases and J by 8 bases, with 10 bases between them. Germline CDR1 is ENHRY and CDR2 is SYGVKD. This CDR3 is 13 amino acids long. The CDR3 reads CAISESTGEGYTF. CDR3 sequence (DNA): TGTGCCATCAGTGAGTCGACGGGAGAGGGCTACACCTTC.

The V call is TRBV7-2, the J call TRBJ2-4; a weak D match, TRBD2 (5 bases). This CDR3 contains 15 residues. The V end was cut by 1 base, the J end by 3 bases, with 10 bases between. Germline V CDR1 and CDR2: SGHTA, FQGNSA. The CDR3 DNA sequence: TGTGCCAGCAGCTTAGTAGCCGCGGGCAAAAACATTCAGTACTTC. It translates to CASSLVAAGKNIQYF.

This chain's CDR3 is CASRPGTGVSGGYTF. The CDR3 nucleotides read TGTGCCAGCAGGCCCGGGACAGGGGTATCGGGGGGCTACACCTTC. V gene TRBV5-4 combines with J gene TRBJ1-2; TRBD1 matches 10 bases. This CDR3 is built from 15 residues. Germline lookup yields CDR1 SGHNT and CDR2 YYREEE (reference sequence). V lost 5 bases and J lost 8; bases outside the gene matches: 12.

The chain couples TRBV7-2 to TRBJ1-2; unclear D gene. The CDR3 runs to 13 residues. Trimming stripped 5 bases from V and 8 bases from J, with 15 bases between. Germline V gene sequence: CDR1 SGHTA, CDR2 FQGNSA. This CDR3 reads CASSTTRKSGYTF. DNA of the CDR3: TGTGCCAGCAGCACGACACGCAAGTCCGGCTACACCTTC. Complete variable domain (other parts from reference TRBV7-2 and TRBJ1-2): GAGVSQSPSNKVTEKGKDVELRCDPISGHTALYWYRQSLGQGLEFLIYFQGNSAPDKSGLPSDRFSAERTGGSVSTLTIQRTQQEDSAVYLCASSTTRKSGYTFGSGTRLTVV.

This chain joins TRBV4-3 and TRBJ1-1; 7 nucleotides align to TRBD1. The CDR3 covers 15 residues. The germline CDR1 and CDR2 sequences are LGHNA and YSLEER. Unmatched junction bases numbered 8, after V lost 2 bases and J lost 5 bases. CDR3 loop: CASSQRPIQGTEAFF. In DNA form, the CDR3 reads TGCGCCAGCAGCCAAAGGCCAATACAGGGGACTGAAGCTTTCTTT.

The chain employs TRBV6-1 and TRBJ1-3, with 8 bases fitting TRBD1. The CDR3 runs 16 residues. The V segment lost 4 bases and the J segment 0 bases; nucleotides outside the gene matches: 5. Per germline, CDR1 MNHNS and CDR2 SASEGT. The DNA for the CDR3 is TGTGCCAGCAGTGCAGGGACAGGCTCCTCTGGAAACACCATATATTTT. Its protein is CASSAGTGSSGNTIYF.

The chain has TRBV4-3 and TRBJ2-1, with D possibly TRBD2 on 6 matching bases. The CDR3 has 15 residues. Trimming shortened V by 0 bases and J by 0 bases, and 6 bases separated the two germline ends. Germline V gene data show CDR1 as LGHNA and CDR2 as YSLEER. The CDR3 DNA reads as TGCGCCAGCAGCCAAGACGGGGGCTCCTACAATGAGCAGTTCTTC. This translates into CASSQDGGSYNEQFF.